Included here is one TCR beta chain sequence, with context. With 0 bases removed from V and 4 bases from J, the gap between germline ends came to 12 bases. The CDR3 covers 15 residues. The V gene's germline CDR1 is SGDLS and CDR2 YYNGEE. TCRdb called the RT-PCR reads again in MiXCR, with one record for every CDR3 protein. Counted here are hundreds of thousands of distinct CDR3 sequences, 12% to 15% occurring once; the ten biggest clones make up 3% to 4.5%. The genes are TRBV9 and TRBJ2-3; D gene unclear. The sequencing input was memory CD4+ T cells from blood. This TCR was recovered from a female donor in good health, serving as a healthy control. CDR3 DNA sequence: TGTGCCAGCAGCGTAGCTCCCCAGTCCGCAGATACGCAGTATTTT. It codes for CASSVAPQSADTQYF. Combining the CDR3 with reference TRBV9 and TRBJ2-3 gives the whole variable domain DSGVTQTPKHLITATGQRVTLRCSPRSGDLSVYWYQQSLDQGLQFLIQYYNGEERAKGNILERFSAQQFPDLHSELNLSSLELGDSALYFCASSVAPQSADTQYFGPGTRLTVL.